Below are 22 T cell receptor beta chains sequenced from a single sample in a study of Graves' ophthalmopathy and Graves' hyperthyroidism. Beta-chain TCR CDR3 regions were amplified from RNA transcripts. RT-PCR was first run with HTBI primers, then multiplex PCR in a second round. TCRdb re-analysed the multiplex PCR reads in MiXCR, keeping a single row per CDR3 protein. The sample includes roughly 380,000 distinct CDR3 sequences, approximately 15% of them seen just once. The sequenced material came from peripheral blood. These receptor sequences come from a woman aged 18-29 years with stable Graves' hyperthyroidism.

In its sample, this clonotype was seen many times. The V gene is TRBV6-5, the J gene TRBJ1-2, with D perhaps TRBD1 (5 bases). This CDR3 comprises 13 residues. V lost 7 bases, J lost 5 bases, and 14 bases lay in between. Germline loops: CDR1 MNHEY, CDR2 SVGAGI. In DNA, the CDR3 is TGTGCCAGCACGTCGGCCCAGGGATATGGCTACACCTTC. Translation gives CASTSAQGYGYTF.

On this clonotype: Compared with germline, one end of the junction differs, possibly owing to a read error. The rearrangement joins TRBV6-5 to TRBJ1-5; D not certain. The CDR3 loop spans 13 amino acids. Germline CDR1 and CDR2: MNHEY and SVGAGI. CDR3 nucleotide sequence: TGTGCCAGCAGTTTGGGCGGCAATCAGCCCCAGCAGTTT. As protein: CASSLGGNQPQQF.

The V and J genes are TRBV27 and TRBJ1-1; D remains unclear. This CDR3 contains 13 residues. V gave up 5 bases and J gave up 0 bases, with 7 bases separating them. CDR1 MNHEY and CDR2 SMNVEV come from the germline V gene (reference sequence). CDR3 protein: CASSKGLNTEAFF. The CDR3 DNA sequence: TGTGCCAGCAGTAAAGGCCTGAACACTGAAGCTTTCTTT.

In its sample, this clonotype was seen many times. A read error is possible here, since a much larger clone lies one base away. J is TRBJ1-2 and V is TRBV10-3; 7 nucleotides line up with TRBD1. The CDR3 covers 13 residues. The germline gives CDR1 ENHRY, CDR2 SYGVKD. V trimming: 10 bases; J trimming: 6 bases; junction bases outside the gene matches: 11. The CDR3 loop reads CATSPQGEDGYTF. The CDR3, as DNA: TGTGCCACCAGCCCTCAGGGGGAAGATGGCTACACCTTC.

This clonotype has ten or more counts. The chain employs TRBV7-3 and TRBJ1-1; D may be TRBD1 (5 bases). CDR3 length: 16 amino acids. V was shortened by 0 bases and J by 5 bases, with 16 bases between the two germline ends. Per germline, CDR1 SGHTA and CDR2 FQGTGA. The CDR3 DNA sequence: TGTGCCAGCAGCTTAACGTGGGGCGAGGGTCGGACTGAAGCTTTCTTT. Translated: CASSLTWGEGRTEAFF. The complete variable domain, with remaining parts taken from reference TRBV7-3 and TRBJ1-1, reads GAGVSQTPSNKVTEKGKYVELRCDPISGHTALYWYRQSLGQGPEFLIYFQGTGAADDSGLPNDRFFAVRPEGSVSTLKIQRTERGDSAVYLCASSLTWGEGRTEAFFGQGTRLTVV.

There are many counts of this clonotype. The CDR3 region has the DNA TGTGCCGTCTCGGGGCAGCTAGGCGGGGAGCTGTTTTTT. Its translation is CAVSGQLGGELFF. The gene calls are TRBV12-3 or TRBV12-4 and TRBJ2-2, with D possibly called TRBD1 or TRBD2 (5 bases each). CDR3 size: 13 residues. The V and J ends lost 11 bases and 7 bases respectively, with 17 bases between them.

This clonotype was recorded at least ten times. The rearrangement uses TRBV5-6 and TRBJ2-4; D is uncertain. The CDR3 runs to 16 residues. Germline CDR1 reads SGHDT; CDR2 reads YYEEEE. Trimming left V 4 bases short and J 0 bases short, with 14 bases between. CDR3 region: CASSGGGLVAKNIQYF. The CDR3 bases are TGTGCCAGCAGCGGTGGTGGCCTTGTAGCCAAAAACATTCAGTACTTC.

This chain links TRBV12-3 or TRBV12-4 with TRBJ1-2; D may be TRBD1 (5 bases). The CDR3 consists of 15 residues. Trimming pared 4 bases from V and 5 bases from J, leaving 17 bases between. DNA for the CDR3: TGTGCCAGCAGTTCGGACGACAGAGCGGTATATGGCTACACCTTC. This encodes CASSSDDRAVYGYTF.

This clonotype was detected ten times or more. The CDR3 is CASSFGFRVDNSPLHF. The CDR3, as DNA: TGTGCCAGCAGTTTCGGTTTCCGGGTTGATAATTCACCCCTCCACTTT. This chain connects TRBV12-3 or TRBV12-4 to TRBJ1-6; no definite D call. The germline V and J ends were trimmed by 3 bases and 5 bases, with 14 bases remaining between them. The CDR3 runs 16 residues.

This clonotype came up many times. The rearrangement uses TRBV15 and TRBJ1-3, with D possibly TRBD1 on 5 matching bases. The germline V gene encodes CDR1 LNHNV and CDR2 YYDKDF (reference sequence). Deletions cut 0 bases from V and 3 bases from J, with 9 bases between. This CDR3 region has 15 residues. Here the CDR3 DNA reads TGTGCCACCAGCAGAGAAGGGGTCAGTGGAAACACCATATATTTT. Amino acid sequence: CATSREGVSGNTIYF.

The V call is TRBV28, the J call TRBJ2-4, with a weak D call TRBD1 (6 bases). Trimming pared 2 bases from V and 2 bases from J, leaving 10 bases between. CDR3 length: 15 residues. Per germline, CDR1 MDHEN and CDR2 SYDVKM. DNA of the CDR3: TGTGCCAGCAGTTTACCGGACAGTCCCAAAAACATTCAGTACTTC. Protein sequence: CASSLPDSPKNIQYF.

This clonotype was counted many times. The chain joins TRBV11-3 to TRBJ1-2; 9 bases line up with TRBD1. This CDR3 has 13 residues. Germline CDR1 is SGHNT and CDR2 is YENEEA. Losses at the gene ends were 5 bases for V and 4 bases for J; bases not matched to a gene: 2. DNA for the CDR3: TGTGCCAGCAGCACAGGGGGCTTCTATGGCTACACCTTC. Translating gives CASSTGGFYGYTF.

This clonotype was picked up many times. The CDR3 DNA sequence: TGTGCCAGCAGTTACCTAGCGGGGGGGGCGAACACCGGGGAGCTGTTTTTT. Translation gives CASSYLAGGANTGELFF. This chain connects TRBV6-2 or TRBV6-3 to TRBJ2-2; 12 nucleotides line up with TRBD2. The CDR3 runs to 17 residues. Germline V gene lookup returns CDR1 MNHEY and CDR2 SVGEGT. The V and J ends lost 2 bases and 0 bases, in that order; junction bases with no gene match: 1.

This clonotype was counted many times. The rearrangement joins TRBV2 to TRBJ1-2, with D possibly being TRBD1 (5 bases). Germline V CDR1 and CDR2: SNHLY, FYNNEI. The CDR3 runs 13 residues. Trimming left V 9 bases short and J 6 bases short, with 17 bases between. CDR3 residues: CASTVQGDDGYTF. CDR3 in DNA: TGTGCCAGTACCGTCCAAGGGGACGATGGCTACACCTTC. The full variable domain, with the rest looked up from reference TRBV2 and TRBJ1-2, is EPEVTQTPSHQVTQMGQEVILRCVPISNHLYFYWYRQILGQKVEFLVSFYNNEISEKSEIFDDQFSVERPDGSNFTLKIRSTKLEDSAMYFCASTVQGDDGYTFGSGTRLTVV.

The chain is built from TRBV5-1 and TRBJ1-2, with a possible D match to TRBD1 (6 bases). The ends were cut back, 3 bases at V and 3 bases at J, with 18 bases in the middle. There are 16 residues in the CDR3. Germline CDR1 SGHRS, CDR2 YFSETQ. This CDR3 is CASSSPGPGVDYGYTF. DNA of the CDR3: TGCGCCAGCAGCTCTCCCGGGCCAGGGGTCGACTATGGCTACACCTTC. Full variable domain (outside the CDR3, taken from reference TRBV5-1 and TRBJ1-2): KAGVTQTPRYLIKTRGQQVTLSCSPISGHRSVSWYQQTPGQGLQFLFEYFSETQRNKGNFPGRFSGRQFSNSRSEMNVSTLELGDSALYLCASSSPGPGVDYGYTFGSGTRLTVV.

This clonotype was counted many times. The CDR3 coding sequence is TGTGCCAGCAGCTTACCGACTAGCGGGGGGGATGGAGAGACCCAGTACTTC. Amino acid sequence: CASSLPTSGGDGETQYF. The chain uses TRBV7-6 and TRBJ2-5; 14 positions match TRBD2. The CDR3 covers 17 residues. Germline V gene data show CDR1 as SGHVS and CDR2 as FNYEAQ. V shed 2 bases and J 4 bases; nucleotides not matched to a gene: 6.

This clonotype was recorded many times. The rearrangement uses TRBV27 and TRBJ2-2, with D tentatively TRBD1 (5 bases). V lost 5 bases, J lost 3 bases, and 10 bases lay in between. This CDR3 contains 14 residues. The V gene's germline CDR1 is MNHEY and CDR2 SMNVEV (reference sequence). The CDR3 loop reads CASSPLTDTGELFF. CDR3 in DNA: TGTGCCAGCAGTCCCCTGACAGACACCGGGGAGCTGTTTTTT.

The chain is built from TRBV20-1 and TRBJ1-5, with D tentatively TRBD1 (5 bases). The CDR3 extends over 11 amino acids. Germline V lookup: CDR1 DFQATT, CDR2 SNEGSKA (reference sequence). V lost 6 bases, J lost 15 bases, and 18 bases lay in between. The CDR3 region has the DNA TGCAGTGCCCCGATAGGACCAGGGAGGCATTTT. Translation gives CSAPIGPGRHF.

Many counts were recorded for this clonotype. The chain joins TRBV20-1 to TRBJ1-6; D gene ambiguous. This CDR3 has 13 residues. V was cut by 6 bases and J by 8 bases, with 14 bases left in between. The germline gives CDR1 DFQATT, CDR2 SNEGSKA (reference sequence). The CDR3 DNA follows: TGCAGTGCCCAGACACTAGCGGATTCACCCCTCCACTTT. Translation: CSAQTLADSPLHF.

This clonotype has a count of ten or more. The chain carries TRBV9 and TRBJ1-1; 7 bases line up with TRBD1. V trimming: 4 bases; J trimming: 0 bases; junction bases outside the gene matches: 6. The CDR3 spans 15 residues. CDR1 and CDR2 from the germline V gene are SGDLS and YYNGEE. The CDR3 region is CASSSWTGLNTEAFF. CDR3 sequence (DNA): TGTGCCAGCAGCTCTTGGACAGGCCTGAACACTGAAGCTTTCTTT.

In its sample, this clonotype was seen a few times. It may be a read error: a sequence one base away is much more abundant. This rearrangement joins TRBV7-9 to TRBJ2-7, with 8 positions matching TRBD1. This CDR3 comprises 13 residues. Germline CDR1 and CDR2: SEHNR and FQNEAQ (reference sequence). V was pared by 5 bases and J by 5 bases, with 5 bases of the junction left unmatched. Written as DNA, the CDR3 is TGTGCCAGCAGCCGGACAGGGACCCACGAGCAGTACTTC. Translated, it gives CASSRTGTHEQYF.

This clonotype appeared many times. The chain employs TRBV20-1 and TRBJ2-7, with TRBD1 matching over 8 bases. Trimming removed 2 bases from V and 4 bases from J; junction bases left unmatched: 13. CDR1 is DFQATT, CDR2 SNEGSKA, per germline (reference sequence). The CDR3 spans 16 residues. The CDR3 reads CSARRVMTGARYEQYF. The DNA for the CDR3 is TGCAGTGCTAGACGCGTAATGACAGGGGCAAGGTACGAGCAGTACTTC.